This TCR beta chain was sequenced in a study of cytomegalovirus exposure and HLA in healthy donors. General study points: It was 150 to 200 TCR beta chains that were listed as cytomegalovirus-associated. In a later analysis, HLA-C alleles had the fewest associated TCRs, DRB1 alleles the most.

The study ran its PCR with 60 Vbeta and 13 Jbeta primers. Repertoires were generated with immunoSEQ multiplex PCR, while TCRdb's copy carries only in-frame clones and drops some. The sample has a few hundred thousand clones, about 75% seen once. About this clone itself: Its antigen remains unidentified.

Sequencing input: PBMCs. This TCR was recovered from a female donor in good health and CMV-seronegative.

CDR3 bases: TGCGCCAGCAGCCAAGATATATCGTACGGGGTTGCTGGCTACACCTTC. Translating it yields CASSQDISYGVAGYTF. V gene TRBV4-1 combines with J gene TRBJ1-2; no definite D call. Trimming shortened V by 0 bases and J by 7 bases, and 18 bases separated the two germline ends. Germline CDR1 and CDR2: MGHRA and YSYEKL. CDR3 length equals 16 residues.